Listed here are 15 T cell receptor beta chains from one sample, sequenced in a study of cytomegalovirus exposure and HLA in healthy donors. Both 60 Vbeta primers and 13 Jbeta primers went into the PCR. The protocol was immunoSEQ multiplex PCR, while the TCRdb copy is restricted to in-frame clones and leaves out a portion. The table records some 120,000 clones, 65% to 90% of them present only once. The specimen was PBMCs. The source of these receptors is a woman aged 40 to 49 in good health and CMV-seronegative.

CDR3 DNA: TGCGCCACCGCCCTGGGGGCTAATTCACCCCTCCACTTT. Amino acid sequence: CATALGANSPLHF. The V gene is TRBV4-1, the J gene TRBJ1-6; D may be TRBD1 (6 bases). The V gene's germline CDR1 is MGHRA and CDR2 YSYEKL. Trimming left V 10 bases short and J 6 bases short, with 13 bases between. The length of the CDR3 is 13 residues.

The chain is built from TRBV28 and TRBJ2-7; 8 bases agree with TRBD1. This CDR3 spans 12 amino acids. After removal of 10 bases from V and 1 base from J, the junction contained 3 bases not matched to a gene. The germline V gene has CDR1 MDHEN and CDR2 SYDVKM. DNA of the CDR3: TGTGCCACCAGGGGGCAATCCTACGAGCAGTACTTC. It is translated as CATRGQSYEQYF.

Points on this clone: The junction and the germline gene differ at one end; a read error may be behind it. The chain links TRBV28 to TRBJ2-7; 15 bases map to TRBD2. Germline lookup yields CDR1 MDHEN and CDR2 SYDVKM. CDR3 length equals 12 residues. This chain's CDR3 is CASSFGLAGGQF. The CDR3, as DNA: TGTGCCAGCAGTTTCGGACTAGCGGGAGGGCAATTC.

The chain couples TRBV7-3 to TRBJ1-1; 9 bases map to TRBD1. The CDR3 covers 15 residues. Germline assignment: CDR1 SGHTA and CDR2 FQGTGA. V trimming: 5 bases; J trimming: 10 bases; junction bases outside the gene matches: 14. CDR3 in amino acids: CASSPFGQQGAGAFF. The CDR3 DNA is TGTGCCAGCAGCCCATTTGGGCAACAGGGGGCTGGAGCTTTCTTT.

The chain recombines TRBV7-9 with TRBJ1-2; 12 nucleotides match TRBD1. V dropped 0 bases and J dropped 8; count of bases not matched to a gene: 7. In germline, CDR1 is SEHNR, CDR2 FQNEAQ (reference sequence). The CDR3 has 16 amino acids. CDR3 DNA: TGTGCCAGCAGCTTAGCGACGGGACAGGGGGCGAAAGGCTACACCTTC. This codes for CASSLATGQGAKGYTF.

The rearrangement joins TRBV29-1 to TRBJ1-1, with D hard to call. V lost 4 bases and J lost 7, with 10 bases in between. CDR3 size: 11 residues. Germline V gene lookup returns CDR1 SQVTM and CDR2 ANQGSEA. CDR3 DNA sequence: TGCAGCGTTGTAGAGCGCCTTGAAGCTTTCTTT. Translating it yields CSVVERLEAFF.

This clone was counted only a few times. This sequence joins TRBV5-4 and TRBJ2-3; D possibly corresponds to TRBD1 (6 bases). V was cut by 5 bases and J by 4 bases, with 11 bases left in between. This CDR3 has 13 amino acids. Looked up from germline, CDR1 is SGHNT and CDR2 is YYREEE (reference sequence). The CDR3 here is CASSFRGSDTQYF. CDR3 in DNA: TGTGCCAGCAGTTTTAGGGGGTCAGATACGCAGTATTTT.

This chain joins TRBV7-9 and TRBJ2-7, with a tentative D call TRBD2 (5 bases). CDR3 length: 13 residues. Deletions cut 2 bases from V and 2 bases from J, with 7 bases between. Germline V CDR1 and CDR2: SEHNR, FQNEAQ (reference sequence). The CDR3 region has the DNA TGTGCCAGCAGCTTAAGCGGTCCCTACGAGCAGTACTTC. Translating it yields CASSLSGPYEQYF. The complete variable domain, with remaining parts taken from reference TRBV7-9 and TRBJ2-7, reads DTGVSQNPRHKITKRGQNVTFRCDPISEHNRLYWYRQTLGQGPEFLTYFQNEAQLEKSRLLSDRFSAERPKGSFSTLEIQRTEQGDSAMYLCASSLSGPYEQYFGPGTRLTVT.

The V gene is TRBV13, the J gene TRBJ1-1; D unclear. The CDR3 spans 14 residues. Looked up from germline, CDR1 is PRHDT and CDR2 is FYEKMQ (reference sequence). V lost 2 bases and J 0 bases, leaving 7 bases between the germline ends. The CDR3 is CASSLSQLNTEAFF. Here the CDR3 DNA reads TGTGCCAGCAGCTTATCACAGCTGAACACTGAAGCTTTCTTT.

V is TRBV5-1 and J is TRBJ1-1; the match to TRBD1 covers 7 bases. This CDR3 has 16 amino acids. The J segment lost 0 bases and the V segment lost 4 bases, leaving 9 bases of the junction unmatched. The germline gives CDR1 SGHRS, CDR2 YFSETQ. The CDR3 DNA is TGCGCCAGCAGCCCCACAGGGGATCGAATGAACACTGAAGCTTTCTTT. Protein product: CASSPTGDRMNTEAFF.

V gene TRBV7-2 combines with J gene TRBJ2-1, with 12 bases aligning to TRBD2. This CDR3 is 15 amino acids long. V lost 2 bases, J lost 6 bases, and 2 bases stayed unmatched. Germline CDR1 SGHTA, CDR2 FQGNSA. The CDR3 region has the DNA TGTGCCAGCAGCTTATCTAGCGGGAGGGCCAATGAGCAGTTCTTC. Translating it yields CASSLSSGRANEQFF.

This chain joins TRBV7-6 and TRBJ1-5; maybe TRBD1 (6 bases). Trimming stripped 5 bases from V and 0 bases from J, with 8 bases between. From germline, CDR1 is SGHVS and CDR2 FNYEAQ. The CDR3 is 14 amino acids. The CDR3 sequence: CASSPGDSNQPQHF. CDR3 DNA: TGTGCCAGCAGCCCAGGGGATAGCAATCAGCCCCAGCATTTT.

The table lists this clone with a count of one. This CDR3 is CASSQAKGGYNEQFF. The CDR3 nucleotides are TGTGCCAGCAGCCAAGCTAAAGGGGGTTACAATGAGCAGTTCTTC. The J gene is TRBJ2-1, the V gene TRBV14; D is possibly TRBD1 (6 bases). This CDR3 has 15 amino acids. In germline, CDR1 is SGHDN, CDR2 FVKESK. Trimming pared 1 base from V and 4 bases from J, leaving 11 bases between.

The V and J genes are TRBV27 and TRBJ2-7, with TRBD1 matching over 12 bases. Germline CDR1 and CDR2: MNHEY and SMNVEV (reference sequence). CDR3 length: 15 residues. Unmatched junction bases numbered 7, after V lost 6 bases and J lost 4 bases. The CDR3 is CASSTTGQGAYEQYF. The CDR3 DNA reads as TGTGCCAGCAGCACGACGGGACAGGGGGCGTACGAGCAGTACTTC.

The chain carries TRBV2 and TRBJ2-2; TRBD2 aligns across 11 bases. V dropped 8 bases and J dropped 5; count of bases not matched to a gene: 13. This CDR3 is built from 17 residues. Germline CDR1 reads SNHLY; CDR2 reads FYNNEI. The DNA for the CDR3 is TGTGCCAGCCGTAGATTAGCGGGAGGGCCGAGTACCGGGGAGCTGTTTTTT. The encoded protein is CASRRLAGGPSTGELFF.